The TCR beta chain described here comes from a study of cytomegalovirus exposure and HLA in healthy donors (dated by TCRdb to the late 2010s). About the investigation overall: In an earlier analysis of several hundred of the donors, under 300 Gb of sequence data and 90 million to 120 million unique TCR beta sequences from about 179 million T cells were reported. About 300 gigabases of sequencing data and 80 million or so unique TCR sequences were included in an early release covering roughly 600 HLA-typed donors. Donor age, sex, ethnicity and CMV serostatus were compiled alongside the repertoire data. In a later analysis, previously published TCR beta repertoires from 550 to 750 donors were re-analyzed and high-resolution HLA genotyping was added so that TCR occurrence patterns could be studied. Both class I and class II loci were covered by HLA typing, at four-digit resolution. Using immunosequencing, the study profiled T cell repertoires from about 620 subjects and related those repertoires to cytomegalovirus serostatus. To decide whether each TCR beta V gene segment behaved as functional or pseudogenic, an earlier analysis of some 600 of the donors relied on high-throughput TCR beta sequencing. A later genetic analysis took genome-wide SNP genotypes for about 65% of the roughly 670 donors and used that subset as a discovery cohort. Typing coverage differed by locus: A, B, C, DRB1 and DQB1 were typed in about 629-630 donors, DQA1 in 500 to 550, DPA1 in 606, and DPB1 in around 440. Among a few hundred genotyped donors of the cohort, an average of roughly 240,000 unique TCR beta nucleotide sequences were sequenced per donor, around 18% of them non-productive. Every discovery cohort repertoire had been produced on one sequencing platform. The genetic ancestry cluster associated with self-reported Caucasian donors included about four fifths of the roughly 390 genotyped donors. Rather than using new phenotypic data, the later analysis identified candidate immune exposures from TCR beta sequences and from how often those sequences occurred across donors. In addition to the first cohort of 666 subjects, a separate validation cohort of approximately 110 different subjects was used. The study aimed to test whether signatures of past pathogen exposure could be identified by cataloging public T cell receptors. To predict cytomegalovirus infection status, the study brought together high-throughput TCR immunosequencing, statistical association of individual TCRs with disease status, and machine learning. Because of strong linkage in the cohort, four to six DR-DQ haplotypes were treated as single units for association and clustering.

The CDR3 covers 15 residues, taking in both the cysteine and the phenylalanine. Of all the DNA, just the CDR3 is kept, 45 bases in frame from base 1. Trimming leaves V shorter by 6 bases and J shorter by 10 bases, with the junction holding 16 bases beyond the gene matches. Via the germline V gene (reference sequence), CDR1 is MNHEY and CDR2 SMNVEV. The cohort comprised around 700 healthy bone marrow donors. Cohort members were all nominally healthy when sampled, although unrecorded immune exposures were likely present. The donor tested CMV seropositive, placing the donor among the roughly 300 seropositive members of the cohort. A peripheral blood sample was collected from each donor, and TCR beta sequencing was performed on peripheral blood mononuclear cells. The Qiagen DNeasy Blood Extraction Kit was used to extract genomic DNA from the blood cell samples. In regard to this clone: What antigen it recognizes has not been identified. No much larger clonotype is one base removed from it; base qualities were not supplied.

Receptor libraries were prepared by the immunoSEQ multiplex PCR assay. For the multiplex PCR, a mixture combining 60 forward primers for TCR Vbeta segments and 13 reverse primers for TCR Jbeta segments was used. The CDR3 region of rearranged TCR beta genes was amplified from genomic DNA with a multiplex PCR assay. The amplified TCR beta libraries were sequenced on the Illumina HiSeq System as 87-base-pair reads. Concerning the study's data processing: Across the 600 to 700 repertoires, a later analysis counted some 81 million unique TCR beta chains, roughly 11 million of which were shared by at least two donors. Raw reads were error-corrected and collapsed into unique sequences with a nearest-neighbor algorithm that merged closely related sequences to remove PCR and sequencing errors. Alignment of CDR3 sequences to IMGT reference sequences was used to assign V, D and J gene segments. For a sequence to be retained, at least a six-nucleotide match to both a V gene segment and a J gene segment was required. Rearrangements were classified as productive when the CDR3 lacked stop codons and remained in frame with V and J, and all other rearrangements were classified as non-productive. Following IMGT convention, CDR3 was defined as the stretch from the second conserved V-encoded cysteine up to the conserved J-encoded phenylalanine. The earlier analysis of approximately 590 of the donors excluded any sequence lacking an unambiguous match to a single V gene segment. In an earlier analysis of about 590 of the donors, a V segment was called functional when productive rearrangements were above 56.7%, and segregating when the standard deviation between donors exceeded 5%. A statistical classification framework was developed to diagnose cytomegalovirus status using the catalog of TCR beta chain sequences. In a later analysis, TCR nucleotide sequences were compared against IMGT/GENE-DB human TR gene sequences so that V and J genes could be assigned. The TCRdist pipeline was used in a later analysis to assign CDR3 sequences and most-parsimonious VDJ recombination scenarios. In a later analysis, each TCR beta chain was defined by its CDR3 amino acid sequence together with its V-gene family, and reads without a unique V-gene family were excluded. In a later analysis, fewer than 600 highly shared, low-generation-probability nucleotide sequences were removed to address suspected cross-contamination and a sequencing artifact. In a later analysis, a clonal expansion index for each public chain was calculated from normalized within-repertoire ranks of inferred template counts. In a later analysis, generation probabilities were computed with a VDJ recombination model fitted to out-of-frame rearrangements, and the resulting probabilities were checked against IGoR. In a later analysis, TCR-TCR, TCR-HLA and TCR-CMV co-occurrence was scored with hypergeometric tests, and a repertoire-size bias correction was applied to TCR pairs. In a later analysis, false discovery rates were estimated by permuting HLA or CMV assignments 20 times. In a later analysis, co-occurring TCRs were grouped with DBSCAN, and TCRdist sequence similarity was added when clustering was performed within HLA-allele-positive subsets. For co-occurrence clustering, repertoires with fewer than 30,000 or more than 120,000 public chains were excluded, along with about five repertoires with anomalous nucleotide sharing. The table was pulled from immuneACCESS by TCRdb, which kept in-frame rearrangements only. Such tables lose some clones; where checked, under half of the loss comes from unresolved V genes, and the rest has no known cause. V and J calls and clone size are as listed in that table; D and trimming were resolved from the DNA. The sample table lists 150,000 to 200,000 clones, more than 60% of them with a count of one. Roughly 8% of the sample is in the top ten clones.

Study-wide conclusions, independent of this receptor: In a later analysis, some 17,000 TCR beta sequences were associated with specific HLA alleles at a false discovery rate of 0.05. A cluster of highly shared sequence variants was judged likely to represent a technical artifact of the sequencing pipeline. The presence/absence analyses assumed that sequencing depth was roughly uniform across donors, and that assumption may not be true. Linkage disequilibrium might explain the correlated functional status among segregating V segments, but an unknown experimental factor could not be excluded. Some IMGT-functional V segments, including TRBV6-2 and TRBV6-3, could not be told apart with the 87-base-pair reads, so those segments were excluded. In vitro tests confirmed that a few of the cytomegalovirus-associated TCR beta chains recognize cytomegalovirus antigens. An association between a missense DCLRE1C variant and V-gene and J-gene trimming of TCR beta chains was found in a later genetic analysis and replicated in an independent cohort. Immune exposure information for the cohort was limited to CMV serostatus. The earlier analysis of approximately 590 of the donors excluded over 15 rarely observed V segments, including chromosome 9 orphons, because counts were too low. Compared with the 666-donor mean, donors in an Asian-associated ancestry cluster had fewer N-insertions in productive TCRs, according to a later genetic analysis. A further reported finding was that TCR beta sequences accurately predicted the HLA-A and HLA-B alleles for most subjects in the first cohort. In both the original and validation cohorts, the classifier was reported to diagnose cytomegalovirus status with high specificity and sensitivity. In a later analysis, TCR association rates were found to vary across HLA loci, with the most associated TCRs seen for DRB1 alleles and the fewest for HLA-C alleles. Most TCR sequences were observed very rarely across donors, whereas some public TCRs were present in many individuals. Most CMV-associated TCR beta chains appeared to be HLA-restricted in a later analysis, and the HLA associations seemed to be driven largely by CMV exposure. Only TCR beta chains were sequenced in this cohort, and the absence of alpha or paired-chain data limited detectable features. In a later analysis, several top co-occurrence clusters were reported to appear linked to parvovirus B19, influenza, CMV and Epstein-Barr virus. Compared with equally common non-associated chains, HLA-associated TCR beta chains in a later analysis were more clonally expanded and had lower generation probabilities. The authors suggested that the approach could potentially be generalized to other disease states and immunological phenotypes. The study gave a list of 150 to 200 TCR beta chains associated with cytomegalovirus. An earlier analysis of approximately 500 of the donors showed that most TCR beta V segments appeared in productive rearrangements either about 87% or about 30% of the time, which broadly matched IMGT annotations. Because some donors lacked HLA typing at each locus, the association tests relied only on the typed subset. Strong co-occurrence of HLA alleles, especially DR and DQ, made assigning TCR associations to individual alleles difficult.

Sequenced: PBMCs. The V gene is TRBV27 and the J gene is TRBJ1-1; 8 central nucleotides agree with TRBD1. The clonotype comes from a woman aged 40-49 years in good health and CMV-seropositive. The sequenced DNA is TGTGCCAGCAGATCACAAAGACAGGGGAGCAAGAGAGCTTTCTTT. Its protein is CASRSQRQGSKRAFF.